The 23 T cell receptor beta chains listed next were all sequenced from one sample in a study of blood T cell dynamics during melanoma immunotherapy (dated by TCRdb to about 2020). The time point label, read with the paper, signifies: pre-treatment baseline. Preparation of the library involved the immunoSEQ multiplex PCR assay. The clones in this table, taken by TCRdb from immuneACCESS, are in-frame only. Not every clone is retained; where verified, under half of the shortfall comes from an unresolved V gene, and the cause of the rest is unknown. The sample table lists about 13,000 clones, just under 90% of them with a count of one. The ten largest clones capture about 3.7% of the sample. The input for sequencing was blood, taken from a patient treated with checkpoint blockade. Receptors originate from a human donor with melanoma.

V and J are TRBV5-4 and TRBJ2-5; the D gene is possibly TRBD2 (7 bases). The CDR3 sequence is 14 residues long. V was shortened by 4 bases and J by 4 bases, with 14 bases between the two germline ends. Germline CDR1 reads SGHNT; CDR2 reads YYREEE (reference sequence). DNA of the CDR3: TGTGCCAGCAGCATCGACGGGGGGCTAGAGACCCAGTACTTC. It is translated as CASSIDGGLETQYF.

This rearrangement joins TRBV13 to TRBJ2-1, with 8 bases aligning to TRBD2. The J segment lost 8 bases and the V segment lost 8 bases, leaving 11 bases of the junction unmatched. The CDR3 runs 14 residues. The germline CDR1 and CDR2 sequences are PRHDT and FYEKMQ (reference sequence). CDR3 residues: CASSRTSKDYEQFF. The CDR3 DNA is TGTGCCAGCTCACGGACTAGCAAAGACTATGAGCAGTTCTTC.

DNA for the CDR3: TGTGCCAGTAGTATCCGGCGAGGTGGGACAGATACGCAGTATTTT. This gives the protein CASSIRRGGTDTQYF. The rearrangement links TRBV19 to TRBJ2-3; D not resolved. V lost 3 bases to trimming and J lost 3 bases, with 13 bases between them. This CDR3 spans 15 amino acids. In germline, CDR1 is LNHDA, CDR2 SQIVND (reference sequence).

The chain has TRBV28 and TRBJ2-7; 7 nucleotides match TRBD2. The germline V gene has CDR1 MDHEN and CDR2 SYDVKM. The J segment lost 2 bases and the V segment lost 7 bases, leaving 2 bases of the junction unmatched. The CDR3 loop spans 12 amino acids. Here the CDR3 reads CASTSGPYEQYF. In DNA form, the CDR3 reads TGTGCCAGCACTAGCGGTCCCTACGAGCAGTACTTC.

The DNA of the CDR3 is TGTGCCAGTAGTAGGGGGGGGACAGGGGCCTACGAGCAGTACTTC. The encoded protein is CASSRGGTGAYEQYF. The V gene is TRBV19, the J gene TRBJ2-7, with 10 bases that match TRBD1. This CDR3 contains 15 residues. Germline V gene sequence: CDR1 LNHDA, CDR2 SQIVND (reference sequence). V trimming: 4 bases; J trimming: 2 bases; junction bases outside the gene matches: 5.

About this clone: At one end, the junction sequence differs from germline, possibly due to a read error. Other DNA sequences of this sample code for an identical CDR3. The chain carries TRBV15 and TRBJ1-5; D is uncertain. The V gene's germline CDR1 is LNHNV and CDR2 YYDKDF (reference sequence). This CDR3 has 12 amino acids. Written as DNA, the CDR3 is TGCGCCACCAGCAAGGGCAATCAGCCCCAGCATTTT. This encodes CATSKGNQPQHF.

The chain couples TRBV4-3 to TRBJ2-7, with D tentatively TRBD1 (7 bases). V lost 5 bases and J 2 bases, leaving 16 bases between the germline ends. From germline, CDR1 is LGHNA and CDR2 YSLEER. The CDR3 contains 15 residues. The CDR3 region is CASSARGGTAYEQYF. The CDR3 nucleotides read TGCGCCAGCAGCGCCCGCGGCGGGACAGCCTACGAGCAGTACTTC.

V gene TRBV19 combines with J gene TRBJ2-7, with 9 nucleotides matching TRBD1. Germline V gene data show CDR1 as LNHDA and CDR2 as SQIVND (reference sequence). V lost 3 bases to trimming and J lost 0 bases; unmatched junction nucleotides: 6. CDR3 length: 16 amino acids. CDR3 in amino acids: CASSILWTGASYEQYF. The CDR3 coding sequence is TGTGCCAGTAGTATTTTGTGGACAGGGGCCTCCTACGAGCAGTACTTC.

This chain connects TRBV7-2 to TRBJ2-2, with D unresolved. CDR3 size: 14 residues. V was clipped by 5 bases and J by 6 bases, with 13 bases between them. Germline V gene sequence: CDR1 SGHTA, CDR2 FQGNSA. The CDR3 nucleotides are TGTGCCAGCAGCACTCTAATGAAGGCCGGGGAGCTGTTTTTT. Translated, it gives CASSTLMKAGELFF.

The rearrangement links TRBV19 to TRBJ2-3; 13 nucleotides match TRBD2. The CDR3 has 17 amino acids. Unmatched junction bases numbered 7, after V lost 5 bases and J lost 2 bases. Germline assignment: CDR1 LNHDA and CDR2 SQIVND (reference sequence). The CDR3 DNA follows: TGTGCCAGTAGTGCGACTAGCGGGAGGCGCTCCACAGATACGCAGTATTTT. As protein: CASSATSGRRSTDTQYF. The full variable domain, with the rest looked up from reference TRBV19 and TRBJ2-3, is DGGITQSPKYLFRKEGQNVTLSCEQNLNHDAMYWYRQDPGQGLRLIYYSQIVNDFQKGDIAEGYSVSREKKESFPLTVTSAQKNPTAFYLCASSATSGRRSTDTQYFGPGTRLTVL.

The rearrangement joins TRBV13 to TRBJ2-1; 10 bases fit TRBD2. V gave up 5 bases and J gave up 5 bases; unmatched junction bases: 18. Looked up from germline, CDR1 is PRHDT and CDR2 is FYEKMQ (reference sequence). This CDR3 is 19 amino acids long. Here the CDR3 reads CASSPPLGSSGSPHNEQFF. The CDR3 DNA sequence: TGTGCCAGCAGCCCCCCCCTAGGGTCTAGCGGGAGCCCCCACAATGAGCAGTTCTTC.

The J gene is TRBJ2-2, the V gene TRBV28; 7 nucleotides agree with TRBD1. The germline gives CDR1 MDHEN, CDR2 SYDVKM. The V gene end was trimmed by 2 bases and the J gene end by 2 bases; junction bases not matched to a gene: 2. The CDR3 loop spans 15 amino acids. Written as DNA, the CDR3 is TGTGCCAGCAGTTTAGGGACAGAAAACACCGGGGAGCTGTTTTTT. Protein: CASSLGTENTGELFF.

Only one count was recorded for this clone. V usage is TRBV14 and J usage is TRBJ2-2; 11 bases fit TRBD2. This CDR3 region has 17 residues. J lost 7 bases, V lost 1 base, and 8 bases had no gene match. From germline, CDR1 is SGHDN and CDR2 FVKESK. DNA of the CDR3: TGTGCCAGCAGCCAAGCCAGACTAGCGGGACCTCACGGGGAGCTGTTTTTT. Protein product: CASSQARLAGPHGELFF.

V gene TRBV9 combines with J gene TRBJ1-1; D is possibly TRBD1 (5 bases). Germline CDR1 and CDR2: SGDLS and YYNGEE. Trimming removed 1 base from V and 2 bases from J, with 12 bases in between. This CDR3 region has 15 residues. The CDR3 DNA reads as TGTGCCAGCAGCGTACTACCGGGGGGAAACACTGAAGCTTTCTTT. It is translated as CASSVLPGGNTEAFF.

Concerning this clone itself: At one end the junction does not follow the germline gene, possibly because of a read error. V is TRBV4-3 and J is TRBJ2-1; 10 bases are shared with TRBD2. The CDR3 loop spans 16 amino acids. Germline CDR1 LGHNA, CDR2 YSLEER. The CDR3 DNA reads as TGCGCCAGCAGCCAACGGAACCTTCTAGCGGGAGCACCCCCAGTCTTC. This gives the protein CASSQRNLLAGAPPVF.

The count of this clone is one. The chain joins TRBV29-1 to TRBJ1-2; maybe TRBD1 (6 bases). Germline CDR1 is SQVTM and CDR2 is ANQGSEA. The V gene lost 6 bases and the J gene lost 5 bases, with 13 bases spanning the gap. The CDR3 covers 12 residues. CDR3 sequence: CSVPQGLYGYTF. CDR3 nucleotides: TGCAGCGTCCCACAGGGTTTGTATGGCTACACCTTC.

The J gene is TRBJ1-5, the V gene TRBV18; no firm D call. The V end was cut by 2 bases, the J end by 5 bases, with 10 bases between. The germline V gene has CDR1 KGHSH and CDR2 LQKENI. CDR3 size: 14 residues. The CDR3 DNA follows: TGTGCCAGCTCACCAGTGGTTCTAGATCAGCCCCAGCATTTT. Its translation: CASSPVVLDQPQHF. The full variable domain, with the rest looked up from reference TRBV18 and TRBJ1-5, is NAGVMQNPRHLVRRRGQEARLRCSPMKGHSHVYWYRQLPEEGLKFMVYLQKENIIDESGMPKERFSAEFPKEGPSILRIQQVVRGDSAAYFCASSPVVLDQPQHFGDGTRLSIL.

Notes on this clone: Different DNA sequences within this sample yield the same CDR3. This chain connects TRBV9 to TRBJ2-7, with TRBD1 matching 7 bases. This CDR3 has 13 amino acids. V shed 7 bases and J 4 bases; nucleotides not matched to a gene: 8. Germline V gene data show CDR1 as SGDLS and CDR2 as YYNGEE. CDR3 protein: CASAEGQSYEQYF. As DNA, the CDR3 is TGTGCCAGCGCCGAGGGACAGAGTTACGAGCAGTACTTC.

V and J are TRBV19 and TRBJ2-5, with D hard to call. This CDR3 contains 11 residues. From germline, CDR1 is LNHDA and CDR2 SQIVND (reference sequence). V dropped 6 bases and J dropped 5 bases, with 7 bases sitting between them. The CDR3: CASSLAETQYF. The CDR3 nucleotides read TGTGCCAGTAGCTTGGCGGAGACCCAGTACTTC. The variable domain in full, with the rest retrieved from reference TRBV19 and TRBJ2-5, is DGGITQSPKYLFRKEGQNVTLSCEQNLNHDAMYWYRQDPGQGLRLIYYSQIVNDFQKGDIAEGYSVSREKKESFPLTVTSAQKNPTAFYLCASSLAETQYFGPGTRLLVL.

The V and J genes are TRBV4-3 and TRBJ2-1; no firm D call. This CDR3 comprises 14 residues. V was trimmed by 0 bases and J by 4 bases, leaving 7 bases between them. Per the germline V gene, CDR1 is LGHNA and CDR2 is YSLEER. For the CDR3, the DNA is TGCGCCAGCAGCCAAGATCTGGGGTACAATGAGCAGTTCTTC. Translated: CASSQDLGYNEQFF.

V usage is TRBV4-1 and J usage is TRBJ1-4; tentatively, D is TRBD1 (6 bases). The V and J ends lost 3 bases and 4 bases respectively, with 12 bases between them. Germline V gene sequence: CDR1 MGHRA, CDR2 YSYEKL. The length of the CDR3 is 15 residues. The CDR3 DNA follows: TGCGCCAGCAGCCAGGGGGCAGGCGGTAATGAAAAACTGTTTTTT. Protein sequence: CASSQGAGGNEKLFF.

The chain recombines TRBV28 with TRBJ2-3, with 7 bases fitting TRBD1. Per the germline V gene, CDR1 is MDHEN and CDR2 is SYDVKM. This CDR3 has 14 amino acids. J was trimmed by 5 bases and V by 6 bases; bases with no gene match: 8. CDR3 sequence reads: CASSRRQGGDTQYF. CDR3 nucleotides: TGTGCCAGCAGCCGTAGACAGGGTGGAGATACGCAGTATTTT.

The chain couples TRBV5-1 to TRBJ2-1; the match to TRBD2 covers 8 bases. This CDR3 has 14 amino acids. Germline assignment: CDR1 SGHRS and CDR2 YFSETQ. V lost 2 bases and J lost 7; bases outside the gene matches: 5. CDR3 sequence (DNA): TGCGCCAGCAGCTTTCGGCGGGAGGTTAATGAGCAGTTCTTC. It specifies CASSFRREVNEQFF. Drawing the rest from reference TRBV5-1 and TRBJ2-1, the complete variable domain is KAGVTQTPRYLIKTRGQQVTLSCSPISGHRSVSWYQQTPGQGLQFLFEYFSETQRNKGNFPGRFSGRQFSNSRSEMNVSTLELGDSALYLCASSFRREVNEQFFGPGTRLTVL.